This T cell receptor (beta chain) was retrieved from a study of cytomegalovirus exposure and HLA in healthy donors. Study-wide points: Reports credit the classifier with highly specific, highly sensitive diagnosis of cytomegalovirus status. There were a few CMV-associated chains whose specificity for CMV antigens was confirmed in vitro.

Sequencing was performed with immunoSEQ multiplex PCR; in TCRdb, only in-frame clones are kept and a portion is missing. This sample has 150,000 to 200,000 clones, with roughly 86% found just once. This CDR3 comprises 15 residues. V was pared by 4 bases and J by 0 bases, with 12 bases between. Germline V lookup: CDR1 SGHRS, CDR2 YFSETQ. Worth noting for this clone: Its specificity is unknown.

The study drew the donors from its approximately 120-subject validation cohort, separate from the 666-subject first cohort. The gene calls are TRBV5-1 and TRBJ2-3, with a possible D match to TRBD2 (6 bases). This receptor was taken from a man younger than 35 in good health and CMV-seropositive. Sequencing was done on a sample of PBMCs. CDR3 nucleotides: TGCGCCAGCAGCCGTGGTAGCGGTAGCACAGATACGCAGTATTTT. Protein product: CASSRGSGSTDTQYF.